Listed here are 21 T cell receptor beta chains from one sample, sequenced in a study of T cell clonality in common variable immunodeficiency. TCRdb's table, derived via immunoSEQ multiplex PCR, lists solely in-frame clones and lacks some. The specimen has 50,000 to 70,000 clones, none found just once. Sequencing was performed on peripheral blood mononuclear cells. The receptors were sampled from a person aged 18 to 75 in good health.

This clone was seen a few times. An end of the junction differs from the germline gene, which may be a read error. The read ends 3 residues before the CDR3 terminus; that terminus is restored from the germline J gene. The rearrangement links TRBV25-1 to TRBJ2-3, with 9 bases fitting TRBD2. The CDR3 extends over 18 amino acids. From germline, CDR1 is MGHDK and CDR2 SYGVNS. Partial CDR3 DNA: TGTGCCAGTAGTGAGGGAGTGGGACTAGCTGCGGTCACAGATACG. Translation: CASSEGVGLAAVTDT. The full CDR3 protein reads CASSEGVGLAAVTDTQYF.

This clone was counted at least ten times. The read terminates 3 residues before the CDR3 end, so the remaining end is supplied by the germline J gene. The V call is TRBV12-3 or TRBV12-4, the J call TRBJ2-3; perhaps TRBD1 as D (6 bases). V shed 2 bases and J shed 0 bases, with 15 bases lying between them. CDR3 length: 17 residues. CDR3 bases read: TGTGCCAGCAGTTTAACGGTTCGGACAGCTAGCACAGATACG. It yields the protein CASSLTVRTASTDT. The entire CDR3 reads CASSLTVRTASTDTQYF.

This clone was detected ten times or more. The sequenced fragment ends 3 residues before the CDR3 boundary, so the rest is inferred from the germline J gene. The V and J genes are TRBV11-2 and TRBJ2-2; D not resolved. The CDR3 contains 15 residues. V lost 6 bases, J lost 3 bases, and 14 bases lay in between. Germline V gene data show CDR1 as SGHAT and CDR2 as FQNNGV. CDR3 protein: CASRMWQADTGELFF. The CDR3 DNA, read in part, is TGTGCCAGCAGAATGTGGCAGGCCGACACCGGGGAG.

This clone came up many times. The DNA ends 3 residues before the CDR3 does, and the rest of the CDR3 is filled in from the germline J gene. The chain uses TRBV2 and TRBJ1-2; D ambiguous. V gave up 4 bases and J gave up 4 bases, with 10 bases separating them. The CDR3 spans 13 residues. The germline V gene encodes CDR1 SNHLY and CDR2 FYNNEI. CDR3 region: CASSVQQIYGYTF. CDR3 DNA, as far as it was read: TGTGCCAGCAGTGTTCAACAGATCTATGGC.

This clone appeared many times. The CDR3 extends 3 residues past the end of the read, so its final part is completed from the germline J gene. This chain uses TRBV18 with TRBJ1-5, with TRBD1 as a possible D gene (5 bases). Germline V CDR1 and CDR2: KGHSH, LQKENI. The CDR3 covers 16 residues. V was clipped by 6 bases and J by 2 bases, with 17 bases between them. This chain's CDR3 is CASSQGAVLGNQPQHF. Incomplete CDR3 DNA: TGTGCCAGCTCTCAAGGGGCCGTCTTAGGCAATCAGCCC.

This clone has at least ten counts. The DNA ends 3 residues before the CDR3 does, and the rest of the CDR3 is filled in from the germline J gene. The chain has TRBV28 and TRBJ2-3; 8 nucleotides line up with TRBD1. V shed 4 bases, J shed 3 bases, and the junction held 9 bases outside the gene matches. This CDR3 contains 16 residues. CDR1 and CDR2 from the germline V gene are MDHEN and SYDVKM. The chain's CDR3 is CASSSIDRGLTDTQYF. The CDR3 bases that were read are TGTGCCAGCAGTTCGATCGACAGGGGTTTGACAGATACG.

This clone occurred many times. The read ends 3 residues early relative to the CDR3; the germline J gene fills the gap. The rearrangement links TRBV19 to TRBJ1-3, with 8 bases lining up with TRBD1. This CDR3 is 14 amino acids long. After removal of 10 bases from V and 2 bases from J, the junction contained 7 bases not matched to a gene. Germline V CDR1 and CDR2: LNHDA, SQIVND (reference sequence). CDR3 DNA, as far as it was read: TGTGCCACCACCTCGACAGGGGCTGGAAACACC. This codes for CATTSTGAGNT. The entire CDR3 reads CATTSTGAGNTIYF.

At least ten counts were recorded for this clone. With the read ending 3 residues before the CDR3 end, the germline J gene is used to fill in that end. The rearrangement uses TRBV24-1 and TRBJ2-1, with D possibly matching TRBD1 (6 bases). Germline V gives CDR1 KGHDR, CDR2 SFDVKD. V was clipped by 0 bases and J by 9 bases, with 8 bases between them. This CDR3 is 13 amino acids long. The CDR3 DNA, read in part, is TGTGCCACCAGTGATTTGAAAGGGGGTGAG. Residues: CATSDLKGGE. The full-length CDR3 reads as CATSDLKGGEQFF.

The part of the CDR3 DNA that was read is TGTGCCAGCTCACCAGCAGGGGTGGCGTCCTATAATTCACCC. It yields the protein CASSPAGVASYNSP. The complete CDR3 sequence is CASSPAGVASYNSPLHF. The chain has TRBV18 and TRBJ1-6, with D possibly being TRBD1 (6 bases). The DNA ends 3 residues before the CDR3 does, and the rest of the CDR3 is filled in from the germline J gene. CDR1 and CDR2 from the germline V gene are KGHSH and LQKENI. The CDR3 runs 17 residues. The V end was cut by 2 bases, the J end by 1 base, with 12 bases between.

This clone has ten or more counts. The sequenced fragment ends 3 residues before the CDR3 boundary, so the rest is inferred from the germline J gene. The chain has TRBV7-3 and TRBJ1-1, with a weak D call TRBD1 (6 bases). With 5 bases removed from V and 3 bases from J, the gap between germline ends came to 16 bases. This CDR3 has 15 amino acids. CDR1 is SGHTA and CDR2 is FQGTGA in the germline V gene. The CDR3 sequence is CASSRTGTRDTEAFF. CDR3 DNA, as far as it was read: TGTGCCAGCAGCCGAACCGGGACAAGGGACACTGAA.

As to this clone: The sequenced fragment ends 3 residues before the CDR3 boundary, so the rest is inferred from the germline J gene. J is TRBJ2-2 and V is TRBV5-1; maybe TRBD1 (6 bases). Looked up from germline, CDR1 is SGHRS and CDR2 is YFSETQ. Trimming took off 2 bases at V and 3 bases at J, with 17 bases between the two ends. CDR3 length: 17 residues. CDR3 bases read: TGCGCCAGCAGCTTCGAGAAAGGGGGTTCCGACACCGGGGAG. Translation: CASSFEKGGSDTGE. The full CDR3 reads CASSFEKGGSDTGELFF.

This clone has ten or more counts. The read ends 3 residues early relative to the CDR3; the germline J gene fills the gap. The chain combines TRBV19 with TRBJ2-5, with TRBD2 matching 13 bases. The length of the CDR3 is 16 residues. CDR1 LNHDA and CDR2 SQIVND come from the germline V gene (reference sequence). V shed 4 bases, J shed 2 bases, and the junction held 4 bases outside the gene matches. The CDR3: CASSTGTSGVQETQYF. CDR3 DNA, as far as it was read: TGTGCCAGTAGTACAGGGACTAGCGGGGTACAAGAGACC. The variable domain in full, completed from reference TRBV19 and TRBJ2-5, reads DGGITQSPKYLFRKEGQNVTLSCEQNLNHDAMYWYRQDPGQGLRLIYYSQIVNDFQKGDIAEGYSVSREKKESFPLTVTSAQKNPTAFYLCASSTGTSGVQETQYFGPGTRLLVL.

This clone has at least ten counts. The chain's CDR3 is CAAGQLTYEQYF. CDR3 DNA, as far as it was read: TGTGCCGCCGGACAGCTAACCTACGAG. This chain links TRBV10-3 with TRBJ2-7, with D perhaps TRBD1 (6 bases). The CDR3 end falls 3 residues outside the read, so it is completed with the germline J gene. The CDR3 runs 12 residues. Between the trimmed V and J ends, which lost 11 bases and 2 bases, there was a span of 13 bases. Germline loops: CDR1 ENHRY, CDR2 SYGVKD.

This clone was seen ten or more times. Incomplete CDR3 DNA: TGCAGCGCTAAGACAGAACCGAACACTGAA. It specifies CSAKTEPNTE. The complete CDR3 reads CSAKTEPNTEAFF. The gene calls are TRBV29-1 and TRBJ1-1; a weak D match, TRBD1 (5 bases). The read gets to within 3 residues of the CDR3 end, and the germline J gene fills in the rest. This CDR3 has 13 residues. Trimming cost V 7 bases and J 1 base, with 13 bases left between them. Germline CDR1 is SQVTM and CDR2 is ANQGSEA.

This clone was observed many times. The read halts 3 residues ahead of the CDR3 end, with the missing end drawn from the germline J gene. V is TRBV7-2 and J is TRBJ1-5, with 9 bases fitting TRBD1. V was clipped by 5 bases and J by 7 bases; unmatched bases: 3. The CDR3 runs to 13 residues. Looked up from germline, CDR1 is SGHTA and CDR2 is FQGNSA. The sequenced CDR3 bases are TGTGCCAGCAGCGGGGACAGGGACCAGCCC. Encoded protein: CASSGDRDQP. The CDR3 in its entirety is CASSGDRDQPQHF. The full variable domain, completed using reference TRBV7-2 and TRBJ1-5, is GAGVSQSPSNKVTEKGKDVELRCDPISGHTALYWYRQSLGQGLEFLIYFQGNSAPDKSGLPSDRFSAERTGGSVSTLTIQRTQQEDSAVYLCASSGDRDQPQHFGDGTRLSIL.

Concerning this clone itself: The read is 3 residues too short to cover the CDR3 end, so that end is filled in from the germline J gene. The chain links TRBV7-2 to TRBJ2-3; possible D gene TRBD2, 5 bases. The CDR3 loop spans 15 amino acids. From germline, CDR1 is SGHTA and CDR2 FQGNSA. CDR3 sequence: CASSLGGLKGETQYF. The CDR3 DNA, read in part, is TGTGCCAGCAGCTTAGGTGGACTGAAGGGAGAGACG.

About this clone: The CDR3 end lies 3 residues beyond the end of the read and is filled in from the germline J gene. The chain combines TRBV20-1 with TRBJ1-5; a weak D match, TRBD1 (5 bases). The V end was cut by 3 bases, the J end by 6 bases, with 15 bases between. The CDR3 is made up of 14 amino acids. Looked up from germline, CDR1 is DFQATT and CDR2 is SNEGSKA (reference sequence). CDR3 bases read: TGCAGTGCTAGGGGCGGGGACGGTAGTCAGCCC. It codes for CSARGGDGSQP. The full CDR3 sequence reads CSARGGDGSQPQHF.

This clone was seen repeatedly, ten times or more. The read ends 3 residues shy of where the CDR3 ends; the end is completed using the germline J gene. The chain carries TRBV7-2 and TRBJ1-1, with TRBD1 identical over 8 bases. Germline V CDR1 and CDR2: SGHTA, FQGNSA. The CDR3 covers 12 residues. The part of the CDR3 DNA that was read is TGTGCCAGCAGCCCGGGACAGGCAGGA. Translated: CASSPGQAG. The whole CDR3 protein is CASSPGQAGAFF.

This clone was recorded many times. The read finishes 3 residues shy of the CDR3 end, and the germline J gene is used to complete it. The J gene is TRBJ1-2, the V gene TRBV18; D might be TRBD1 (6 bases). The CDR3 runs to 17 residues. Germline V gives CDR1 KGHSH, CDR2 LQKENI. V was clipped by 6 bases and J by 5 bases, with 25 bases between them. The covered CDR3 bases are TGTGCCAGCTCTCCTGGACAGCTTCTGCCTGCCCCTTATGGC. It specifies CASSPGQLLPAPYG. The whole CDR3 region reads CASSPGQLLPAPYGYTF. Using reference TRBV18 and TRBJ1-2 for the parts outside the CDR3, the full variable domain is NAGVMQNPRHLVRRRGQEARLRCSPMKGHSHVYWYRQLPEEGLKFMVYLQKENIIDESGMPKERFSAEFPKEGPSILRIQQVVRGDSAAYFCASSPGQLLPAPYGYTFGSGTRLTVV.

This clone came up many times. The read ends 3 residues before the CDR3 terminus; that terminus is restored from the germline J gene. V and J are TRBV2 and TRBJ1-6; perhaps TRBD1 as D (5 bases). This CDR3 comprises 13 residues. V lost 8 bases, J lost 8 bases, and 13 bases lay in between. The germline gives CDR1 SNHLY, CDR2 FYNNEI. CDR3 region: CASETARDSPLHF. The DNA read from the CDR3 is TGTGCCAGCGAGACAGCGAGGGATTCACCC.

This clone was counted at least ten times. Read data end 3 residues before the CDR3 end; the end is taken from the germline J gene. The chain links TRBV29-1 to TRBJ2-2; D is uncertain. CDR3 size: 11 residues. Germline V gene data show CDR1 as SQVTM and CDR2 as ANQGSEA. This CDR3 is CSVAANEKLFF. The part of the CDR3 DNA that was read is TGCAGCGTTGCCGCTAATGAAAAG.